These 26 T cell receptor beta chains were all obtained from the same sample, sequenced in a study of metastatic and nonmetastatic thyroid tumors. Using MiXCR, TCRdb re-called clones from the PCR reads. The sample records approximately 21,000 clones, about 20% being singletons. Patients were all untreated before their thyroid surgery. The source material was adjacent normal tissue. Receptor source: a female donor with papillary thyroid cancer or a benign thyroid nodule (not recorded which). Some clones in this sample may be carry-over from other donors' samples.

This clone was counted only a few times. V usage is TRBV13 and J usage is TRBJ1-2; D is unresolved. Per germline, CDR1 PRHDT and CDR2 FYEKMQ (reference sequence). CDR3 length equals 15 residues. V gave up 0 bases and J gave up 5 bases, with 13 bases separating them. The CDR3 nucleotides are TGTGCCAGCAGCTTAGGGGTAACCGGAGGGTATGGCTACACCTTC. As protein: CASSLGVTGGYGYTF.

The CDR3 DNA reads TGTGCCACCAGTGGGGCTAGAGACACAGATACGCAGTATTTT. Amino acids: CATSGARDTDTQYF. The chain has TRBV24-1 and TRBJ2-3, with D hard to call. The CDR3 is 14 residues long. Trimming cost V 5 bases and J 2 bases, with 10 bases left between them. The germline V gene encodes CDR1 KGHDR and CDR2 SFDVKD.

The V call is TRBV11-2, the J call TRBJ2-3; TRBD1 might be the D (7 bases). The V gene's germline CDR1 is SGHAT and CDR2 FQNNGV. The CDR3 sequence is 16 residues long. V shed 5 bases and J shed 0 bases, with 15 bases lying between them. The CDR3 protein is CASSPEGGQSTDTQYF. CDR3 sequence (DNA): TGTGCCAGCAGCCCCGAGGGGGGACAGAGCACAGATACGCAGTATTTT.

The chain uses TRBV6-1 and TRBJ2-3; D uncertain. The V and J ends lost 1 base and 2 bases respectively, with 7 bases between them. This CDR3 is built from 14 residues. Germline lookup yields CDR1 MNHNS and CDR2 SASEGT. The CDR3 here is CASSEGSNTDTQYF. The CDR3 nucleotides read TGTGCCAGCAGTGAAGGCTCCAACACAGATACGCAGTATTTT.

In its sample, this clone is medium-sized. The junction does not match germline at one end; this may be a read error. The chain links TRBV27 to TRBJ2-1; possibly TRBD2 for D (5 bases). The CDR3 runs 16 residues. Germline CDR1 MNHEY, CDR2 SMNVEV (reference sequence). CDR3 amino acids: CASSLSPEPGSNEQFF. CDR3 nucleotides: TGTGCCAGCAGTCTATCCCCCGAACCGGGGTCCAATGAGCAGTTCTTC.

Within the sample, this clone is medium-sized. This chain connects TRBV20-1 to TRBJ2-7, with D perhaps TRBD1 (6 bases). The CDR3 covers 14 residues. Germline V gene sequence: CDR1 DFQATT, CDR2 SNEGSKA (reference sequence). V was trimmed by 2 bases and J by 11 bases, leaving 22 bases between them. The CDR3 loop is CSARSQGGTSSKYF. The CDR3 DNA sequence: TGCAGTGCTAGAAGCCAAGGGGGTACGAGCTCTAAGTACTTC.

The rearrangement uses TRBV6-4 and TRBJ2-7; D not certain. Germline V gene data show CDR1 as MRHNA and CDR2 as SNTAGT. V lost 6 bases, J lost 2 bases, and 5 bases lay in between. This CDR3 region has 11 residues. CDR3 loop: CASRLPYEQYV. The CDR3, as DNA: TGTGCCAGCAGGCTCCCCTACGAGCAGTACGTC.

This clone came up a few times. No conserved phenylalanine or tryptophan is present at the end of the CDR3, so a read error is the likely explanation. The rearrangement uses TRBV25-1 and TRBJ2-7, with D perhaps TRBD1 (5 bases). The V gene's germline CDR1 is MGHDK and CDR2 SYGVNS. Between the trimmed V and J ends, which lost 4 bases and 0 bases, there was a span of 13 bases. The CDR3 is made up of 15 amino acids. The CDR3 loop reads CASSGRQKSSYEQYC. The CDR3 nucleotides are TGTGCCAGCAGTGGAAGACAGAAGAGCTCCTACGAGCAGTACTGC.

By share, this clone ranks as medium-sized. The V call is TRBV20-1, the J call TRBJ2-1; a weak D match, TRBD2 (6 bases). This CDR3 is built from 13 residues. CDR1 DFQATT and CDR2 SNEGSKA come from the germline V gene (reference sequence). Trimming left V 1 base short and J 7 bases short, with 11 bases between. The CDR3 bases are TGCAGTGCTAGAGGACTAGTGGGAAATGAGCAGTTCTTC. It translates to CSARGLVGNEQFF.

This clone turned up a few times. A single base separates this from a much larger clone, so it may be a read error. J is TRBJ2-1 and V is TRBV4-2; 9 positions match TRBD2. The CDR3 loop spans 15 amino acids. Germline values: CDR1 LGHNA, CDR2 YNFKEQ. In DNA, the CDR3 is TGTGCCAGCAGCCCCCCCGGGACTAGCCCCTGGGAGCATTTCTTC. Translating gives CASSPPGTSPWEHFF.

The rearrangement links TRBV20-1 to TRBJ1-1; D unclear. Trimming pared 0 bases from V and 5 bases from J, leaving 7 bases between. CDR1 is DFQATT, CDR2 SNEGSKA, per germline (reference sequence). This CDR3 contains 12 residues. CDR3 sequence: CSARDAWTEAFF. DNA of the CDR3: TGCAGTGCTAGAGATGCTTGGACTGAAGCTTTCTTT.

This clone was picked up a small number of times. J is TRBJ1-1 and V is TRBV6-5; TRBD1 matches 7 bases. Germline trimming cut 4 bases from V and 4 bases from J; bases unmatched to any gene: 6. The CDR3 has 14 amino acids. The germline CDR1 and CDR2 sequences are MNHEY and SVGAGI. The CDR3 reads CASSLQGIATEAFF. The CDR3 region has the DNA TGTGCCAGCAGTTTACAGGGGATCGCCACTGAAGCTTTCTTT.

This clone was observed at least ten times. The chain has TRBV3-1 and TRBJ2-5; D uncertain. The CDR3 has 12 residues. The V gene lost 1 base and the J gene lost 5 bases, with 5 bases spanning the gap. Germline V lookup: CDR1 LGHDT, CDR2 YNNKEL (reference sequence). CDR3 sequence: CASSQVVETQYF. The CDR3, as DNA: TGTGCCAGCAGCCAAGTAGTGGAGACCCAGTACTTC.

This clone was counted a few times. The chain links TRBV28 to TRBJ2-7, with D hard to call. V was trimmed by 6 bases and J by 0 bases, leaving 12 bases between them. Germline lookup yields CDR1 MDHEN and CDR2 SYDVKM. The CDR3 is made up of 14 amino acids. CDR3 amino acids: CASSPTMTSYEQYF. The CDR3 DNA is TGTGCCAGCAGCCCTACGATGACCTCCTACGAGCAGTACTTC.

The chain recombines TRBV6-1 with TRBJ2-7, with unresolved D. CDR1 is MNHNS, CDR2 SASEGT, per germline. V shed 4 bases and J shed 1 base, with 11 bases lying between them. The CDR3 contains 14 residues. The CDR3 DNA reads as TGTGCCAGCAGTGTTTCTGGCGGTTCCTACGAGCAGTACGTC. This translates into CASSVSGGSYEQYV.

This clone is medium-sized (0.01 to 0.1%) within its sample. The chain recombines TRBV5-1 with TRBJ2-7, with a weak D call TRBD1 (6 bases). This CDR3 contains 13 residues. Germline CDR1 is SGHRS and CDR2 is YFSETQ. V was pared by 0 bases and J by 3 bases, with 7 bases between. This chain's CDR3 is CASSLGTDYEQYF. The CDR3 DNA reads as TGCGCCAGCAGCTTGGGGACAGACTACGAGCAGTACTTC. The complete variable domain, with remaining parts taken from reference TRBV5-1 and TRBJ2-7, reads KAGVTQTPRYLIKTRGQQVTLSCSPISGHRSVSWYQQTPGQGLQFLFEYFSETQRNKGNFPGRFSGRQFSNSRSEMNVSTLELGDSALYLCASSLGTDYEQYFGPGTRLTVT.

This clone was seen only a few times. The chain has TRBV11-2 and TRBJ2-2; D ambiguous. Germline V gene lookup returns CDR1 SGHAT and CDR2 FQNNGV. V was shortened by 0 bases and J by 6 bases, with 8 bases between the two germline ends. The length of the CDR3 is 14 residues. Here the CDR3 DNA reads TGTGCCAGCAGCTTAGAAGCATGGCCCGGGGAGCTGTTTTTT. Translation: CASSLEAWPGELFF.

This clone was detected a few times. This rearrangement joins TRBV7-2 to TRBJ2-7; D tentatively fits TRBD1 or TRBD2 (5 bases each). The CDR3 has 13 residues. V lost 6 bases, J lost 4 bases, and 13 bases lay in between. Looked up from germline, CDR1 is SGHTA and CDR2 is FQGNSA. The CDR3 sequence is CASSPGTSYEQYF. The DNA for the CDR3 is TGTGCCAGCAGTCCCGGGACCTCTTACGAGCAGTACTTC.

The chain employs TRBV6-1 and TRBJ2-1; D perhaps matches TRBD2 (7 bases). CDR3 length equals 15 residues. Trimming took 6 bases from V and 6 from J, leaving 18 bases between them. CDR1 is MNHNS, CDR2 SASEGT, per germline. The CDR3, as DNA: TGTGCCAGCAGCTGGGGGCAGGGAGGGGGCAATGAGCAGTTCTTC. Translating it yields CASSWGQGGGNEQFF.

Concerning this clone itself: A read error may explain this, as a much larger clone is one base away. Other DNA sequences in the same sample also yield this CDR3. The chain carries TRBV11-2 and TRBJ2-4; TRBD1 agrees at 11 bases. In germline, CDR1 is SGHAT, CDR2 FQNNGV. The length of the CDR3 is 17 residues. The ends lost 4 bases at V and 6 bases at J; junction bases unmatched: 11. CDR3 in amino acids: CASSSLRGQGERNIQYF. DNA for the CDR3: TGTGCCAGCAGCTCACTCCGGGGACAGGGGGAGAGAAACATTCAGTACTTC.

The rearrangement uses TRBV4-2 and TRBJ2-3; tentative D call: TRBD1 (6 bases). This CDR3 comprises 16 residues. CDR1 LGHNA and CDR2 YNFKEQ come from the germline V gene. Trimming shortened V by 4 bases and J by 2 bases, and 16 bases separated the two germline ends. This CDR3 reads CASSPQGTSDTDTQYF. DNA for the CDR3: TGTGCCAGCAGCCCTCAGGGGACCTCCGACACAGATACGCAGTATTTT.

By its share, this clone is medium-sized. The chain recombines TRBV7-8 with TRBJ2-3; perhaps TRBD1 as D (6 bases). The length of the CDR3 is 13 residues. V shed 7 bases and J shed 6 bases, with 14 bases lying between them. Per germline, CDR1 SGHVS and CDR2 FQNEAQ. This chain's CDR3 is CASTQDRRDTQYF. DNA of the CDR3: TGTGCCAGCACCCAAGACAGGAGGGATACGCAGTATTTT.

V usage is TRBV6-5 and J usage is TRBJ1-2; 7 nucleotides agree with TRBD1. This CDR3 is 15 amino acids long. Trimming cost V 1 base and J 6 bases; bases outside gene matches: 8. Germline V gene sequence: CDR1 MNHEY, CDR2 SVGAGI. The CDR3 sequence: CASSYFDGTVDGYTF. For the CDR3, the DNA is TGTGCCAGCAGTTACTTCGACGGGACAGTCGATGGCTACACCTTC.

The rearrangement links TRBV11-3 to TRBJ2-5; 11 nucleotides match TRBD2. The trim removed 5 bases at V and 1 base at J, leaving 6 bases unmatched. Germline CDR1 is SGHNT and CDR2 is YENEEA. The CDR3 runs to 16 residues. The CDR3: CASSPGLAGLQETQYF. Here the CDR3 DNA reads TGTGCCAGCAGCCCCGGACTAGCGGGCCTCCAAGAGACCCAGTACTTC. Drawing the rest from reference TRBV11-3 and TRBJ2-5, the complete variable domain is EAGVVQSPRYKIIEKKQPVAFWCNPISGHNTLYWYLQNLGQGPELLIRYENEEAVDDSQLPKDRFSAERLKGVDSTLKIQPAELGDSAVYLCASSPGLAGLQETQYFGPGTRLLVL.

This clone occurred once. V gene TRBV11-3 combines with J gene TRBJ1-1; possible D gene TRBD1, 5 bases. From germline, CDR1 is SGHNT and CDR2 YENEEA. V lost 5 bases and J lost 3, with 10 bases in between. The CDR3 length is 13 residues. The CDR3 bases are TGTGCCAGCAGCCCAGGGTGGGACACTGAAGCTTTCTTT. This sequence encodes CASSPGWDTEAFF.

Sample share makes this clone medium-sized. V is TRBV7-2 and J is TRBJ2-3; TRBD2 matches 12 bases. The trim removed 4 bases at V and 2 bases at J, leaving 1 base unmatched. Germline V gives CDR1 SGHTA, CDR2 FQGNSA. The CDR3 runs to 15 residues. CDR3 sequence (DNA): TGTGCCAGCAGCTGGACTAGCGGGAACACAGATACGCAGTATTTT. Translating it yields CASSWTSGNTDTQYF. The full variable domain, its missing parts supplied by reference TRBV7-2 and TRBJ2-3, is GAGVSQSPSNKVTEKGKDVELRCDPISGHTALYWYRQSLGQGLEFLIYFQGNSAPDKSGLPSDRFSAERTGGSVSTLTIQRTQQEDSAVYLCASSWTSGNTDTQYFGPGTRLTVL.